The clone carrying this T cell receptor beta chain was detected only once. What it recognizes is unknown. The CDR3 spans 15 residues. V was cut by 5 bases and J by 0 bases, with 14 bases left in between. CDR1 and CDR2 (germline): GTSNPN, SVGIG (reference sequence). The sample originates from a study of T cell responses to AZD1222 COVID-19 vaccine. Study results and caveats: Just six AZD1222 recipients were seropositive at baseline. Unmutated variant regions are reportedly targeted by nearly half of spike-specific TCRs.

The method was immunoSEQ multiplex PCR; TCRdb's version includes in-frame clones alone and lacks a portion of them. This sample has 80,000 or so clones, with around 90% found just once. The TCR originated in an adult in good health. The J gene is TRBJ1-5, the V gene TRBV30; D is uncertain. Sequences were derived from peripheral blood, sampled on day 0 of MenACWY control vaccination. CDR3 loop: CAWAPAGISNQPQHF. CDR3 bases: TGTGCCTGGGCCCCAGCCGGTATTAGCAATCAGCCCCAGCATTTT.